This TCR beta chain derives from a study of a mutant IDH1 vaccine in newly diagnosed glioma. The time point denotes: week 5, during vaccination. Each vaccine dose was 300 ug of mutant IDH1 20-mer peptide, with topical imiquimod. Assay used: immunoSEQ multiplex PCR; TCRdb lists only in-frame clones, some missing. In the table there are tens of thousands of clones, approximately 83% of which are singletons. Germline V gene sequence: CDR1 SGHTA, CDR2 FQGNSA. The length of the CDR3 is 13 residues. The V gene lost 3 bases and the J gene lost 3 bases, with 8 bases spanning the gap. About this clone itself: What it binds is unknown.

The clonotype originates from a man in his forties with glioma. The chain recombines TRBV7-2 with TRBJ1-2; D uncertain. This sample comprised PBMCs, obtained from a glioma patient whose treatment included an IDH1 peptide vaccine. CDR3: CASSLTRDYGYTF. CDR3 coding DNA: TGTGCCAGCAGCTTGACACGCGACTATGGCTACACCTTC.